The 18 T cell receptor beta chains in this list originate from one sample, sequenced in a study of blood T cells in healthy people across ages. A sample-barcoded 5' primer and a J-beta primer mix were used in a second PCR of roughly 6 to 12 cycles. A single record per CDR3 protein comes from TCRdb applying MiXCR to the 5' RACE reads. The data contain some 790,000 distinct CDR3 sequences, about 28% of them singletons. The sample comprised blood. These receptors were taken from a woman aged 80 or older in good health.

This clonotype was detected many times. The chain employs TRBV5-1 and TRBJ2-6; tentative D call: TRBD2 (6 bases). This CDR3 spans 17 amino acids. The germline V gene encodes CDR1 SGHRS and CDR2 YFSETQ. V was clipped by 3 bases and J by 0 bases, with 13 bases between them. The CDR3 spells CASSSRVGGSGANVLTF. The CDR3 DNA is TGCGCCAGCAGCTCCAGGGTGGGGGGCTCTGGGGCCAACGTCCTGACTTTC.

This clonotype was observed many times. This rearrangement joins TRBV12-3 or TRBV12-4 to TRBJ2-5; TRBD2 might be the D (5 bases). This CDR3 is built from 20 residues. Trimming left V 2 bases short and J 0 bases short, with 25 bases between. For the CDR3, the DNA is TGTGCCAGCAGTTTATTTAGGCTAGCCCCCGACTTTGAACACCAAGAGACCCAGTACTTC. It is translated as CASSLFRLAPDFEHQETQYF.

The gene calls are TRBV12-3 or TRBV12-4 and TRBJ1-5, with 9 bases fitting TRBD1. The CDR3 length is 14 residues. V lost 6 bases to trimming and J lost 6 bases; unmatched junction nucleotides: 6. The CDR3 loop reads CASRGTGYSQPQHF. In DNA form, the CDR3 reads TGTGCCAGCAGGGGGACAGGGTACAGTCAGCCCCAGCATTTT.

Many counts were recorded for this clonotype. The chain joins TRBV7-2 to TRBJ2-3; a weak D match, TRBD1 (6 bases). Trimming took off 5 bases at V and 1 base at J, with 16 bases between the two ends. The CDR3 has 16 residues. The germline gives CDR1 SGHTA, CDR2 FQGNSA. The CDR3 sequence is CASSRISDSRTDTQYF. CDR3 nucleotide sequence: TGTGCCAGCAGCCGCATCTCGGACAGCCGCACAGATACGCAGTATTTT.

This clonotype has ten or more counts. This chain uses TRBV6-2 or TRBV6-3 with TRBJ1-5; 9 bases are a match to TRBD1. This CDR3 has 15 residues. Germline V gives CDR1 MNHEY, CDR2 SVGEGT. Trimming removed 7 bases from V and 6 bases from J; junction bases left unmatched: 10. The CDR3 spells CASTPGTGRIQPQHF. The CDR3 DNA is TGTGCCAGCACACCCGGGACAGGGAGGATTCAGCCCCAGCATTTT.

The rearrangement uses TRBV7-2 and TRBJ2-3; 10 bases agree with TRBD2. This CDR3 contains 16 residues. Trimming took 7 bases from V and 1 from J; bases not matched to a gene: 8. Germline assignment: CDR1 SGHTA and CDR2 FQGNSA. The CDR3 DNA reads as TGTGCCAGCAACTTGAGCCTAGCGGGGGGCACAGATACGCAGTATTTT. Its translation: CASNLSLAGGTDTQYF.

This clonotype was observed a handful of times. The chain uses TRBV4-3 and TRBJ2-1; 10 bases fit TRBD1. The ends lost 0 bases at V and 8 bases at J; junction bases unmatched: 7. The CDR3 is made up of 16 amino acids. Germline assignment: CDR1 LGHNA and CDR2 YSLEER. The CDR3 reads CASSQEGGQGVDEQFF. CDR3 nucleotide sequence: TGCGCCAGCAGCCAAGAGGGAGGACAGGGGGTCGATGAGCAGTTCTTC.

Concerning this clonotype: Possible read error: a much larger clone is one base away. The J gene is TRBJ1-2, the V gene TRBV20-1, with D perhaps TRBD1 (5 bases). The CDR3 covers 12 residues. Germline CDR1 DFQATT, CDR2 SNEGSKA (reference sequence). The CDR3 sequence is CRARTGAEGYTF. CDR3 DNA sequence: TGCAGGGCTAGAACAGGCGCGGAGGGCTACACCTTC.

This clonotype was observed many times. This sequence joins TRBV4-3 and TRBJ1-2; D might be TRBD1 (6 bases). V lost 1 base, J lost 2 bases, and 8 bases lay in between. The CDR3 runs to 14 residues. Germline V gives CDR1 LGHNA, CDR2 YSLEER. CDR3 nucleotides: TGCGCCAGCAGCCAAGGACAGGAGAACTATGGCTACACCTTC. It codes for CASSQGQENYGYTF.

The rearrangement links TRBV7-2 to TRBJ1-2; D is uncertain. Trimming stripped 3 bases from V and 1 base from J, with 9 bases between. CDR3 length equals 14 residues. Germline V gene sequence: CDR1 SGHTA, CDR2 FQGNSA. The chain's CDR3 is CASSLSTDNYGYTF. CDR3 coding DNA: TGTGCCAGCAGCTTGTCCACTGATAACTATGGCTACACCTTC.

Concerning this clonotype itself: A read error may produce the germline difference seen at one junction end. This chain uses TRBV12-3 or TRBV12-4 with TRBJ2-3; D is unclear. The length of the CDR3 is 15 residues. The CDR3 sequence: CAGSFGSPSADAQYF. CDR3 bases: TGTGCCGGCAGTTTCGGCAGCCCGAGCGCAGATGCGCAGTATTTT.

This clonotype was counted many times. The J gene is TRBJ2-1, the V gene TRBV6-6; TRBD2 aligns across 10 bases. This CDR3 has 15 amino acids. Germline loops: CDR1 MNHNY, CDR2 SVGAGI (reference sequence). V lost 6 bases to trimming and J lost 7 bases; unmatched junction nucleotides: 9. CDR3 nucleotide sequence: TGTGCCAGCAGGTTCAGCGGGGGGGCGGGTAATGAGCAGTTCTTC. This sequence encodes CASRFSGGAGNEQFF.

This clonotype showed up many times. With a much larger clone just one base away, this may be a read error. The V gene is TRBV10-3, the J gene TRBJ2-5; TRBD1 matches 8 bases. J was trimmed by 11 bases and V by 5 bases; bases with no gene match: 13. The CDR3 has 14 amino acids. Germline lookup yields CDR1 ENHRY and CDR2 SYGVKD. The CDR3: CAISPRQGIDEQYF. CDR3 coding DNA: TGTGCCATCAGTCCCCGACAGGGGATCGATGAGCAGTACTTC.

The CDR3 protein is CASSGRLATGELFF. CDR3 bases: TGTGCCAGCAGCGGGAGACTAGCCACCGGGGAGCTGTTTTTT. The chain carries TRBV7-2 and TRBJ2-2, with TRBD2 matching over 7 bases. There are 14 residues in the CDR3. V dropped 5 bases and J dropped 4; count of bases not matched to a gene: 4. Germline-derived CDR1 and CDR2 are SGHTA and FQGNSA.

This clonotype has at least ten counts. The chain is built from TRBV12-3 or TRBV12-4 and TRBJ1-1, with D possibly TRBD1 on 5 matching bases. V dropped 2 bases and J dropped 6 bases, with 19 bases sitting between them. The CDR3 is made up of 16 amino acids. CDR3 bases: TGTGCCAGCAGTTTACTAGGGACTTCGAGGGTCGCTGAAGCTTTCTTT. Encoded protein: CASSLLGTSRVAEAFF.

The chain combines TRBV18 with TRBJ1-4, with D possibly TRBD1 on 6 matching bases. This CDR3 contains 15 residues. Trimming cost V 6 bases and J 6 bases, with 17 bases left between them. Germline V gene data show CDR1 as KGHSH and CDR2 as LQKENI. The CDR3 here is CASSPRQGFDEKLFF. DNA for the CDR3: TGTGCCAGCTCCCCGAGGCAGGGGTTTGATGAAAAACTGTTTTTT.

This chain links TRBV7-9 with TRBJ1-1, with 11 bases that match TRBD1. The V segment lost 1 base and the J segment 7 bases; nucleotides outside the gene matches: 5. Germline lookup yields CDR1 SEHNR and CDR2 FQNEAQ (reference sequence). This CDR3 comprises 15 residues. CDR3 protein: CASSLGGTGGSEAFF. The CDR3 DNA is TGTGCCAGCAGCTTAGGGGGGACAGGGGGAAGTGAAGCTTTCTTT.

This rearrangement joins TRBV12-3 or TRBV12-4 to TRBJ1-3; D is unresolved. The CDR3 has 14 amino acids. V was cut by 11 bases and J by 3 bases, with 17 bases left in between. The CDR3 loop is CAFEGEFHGNTIYF. CDR3 DNA: TGTGCCTTCGAGGGCGAGTTTCATGGAAACACCATATATTTT.